This entry is about one T cell receptor beta chain. Antigen unknown. CDR3 length: 14 residues. Germline-derived CDR1 and CDR2 are LNHNV and YYDKDF (reference sequence). The V and J ends lost 1 base and 5 bases respectively, with 8 bases between them. The data stem from a study of OX40 agonist ivuxolimab in advanced cancers. About the study: Three patients responded partially, comprising one with hepatocellular carcinoma and two with cutaneous melanoma. The study, taken as a whole, reports: There were, on average, more expanded clones in CD8+ T cells than in CD4+.

The assay was immunoSEQ multiplex PCR, and TCRdb's table has in-frame clones only and misses some. The table lists tens of thousands of clones, approximately 90% of them singletons, with approximately 16% in the top ten. The rearrangement links TRBV15 to TRBJ1-4; D call uncertain. The receptor was isolated from an adult with an advanced solid tumor such as melanoma, head and neck, liver or kidney cancer. Source: CD4+ or CD8+ T cells sorted from blood, taken in a trial of the OX40 agonist ivuxolimab. The CDR3 nucleotides read TGTGCCACCAGCAGAGGGGCAGTCAATGAAAAACTGTTTTTT. This translates into CATSRGAVNEKLFF.